A selection of T cell receptor beta chains follows, all from one sample in a study of blood T cell repertoires in COVID-19. Assay: immunoSEQ multiplex PCR; the TCRdb copy retains only in-frame clones and omits some. The sample yields some 380,000 clones, around 87% seen once. The material sequenced was PBMCs or T cells enriched from blood (not recorded which). The receptors originated from a man younger than 45 who had recovered from COVID-19. The CDR3 runs from the conserved cysteine through the conserved F or W. D genes are given only for firm matches. Part of the rows lack a size; the others show once, few, many or a class for expanded clones.

clone_size: NA; j_call: TRBJ1-2; v_call: TRBV4-2; d_call: NA; cdr3_aa: CASSQDLEGNYGYTF; cdr3_nt: TGTGCCAGCAGCCAAGATTTGGAGGGAAACTATGGCTACACCTTC
clone_size: NA; j_call: TRBJ2-5; v_call: TRBV9; d_call: NA; cdr3_aa: CASSVVPHGVETQYF; cdr3_nt: TGTGCCAGCAGCGTAGTTCCGCACGGTGTAGAGACCCAGTACTTC
clone_size: few; j_call: TRBJ1-5; v_call: TRBV24-1; d_call: TRBD1; cdr3_aa: CATSETGAGNQPQHF; cdr3_nt: TGTGCCACCAGTGAGACAGGGGCCGGGAATCAGCCCCAGCATTTT
clone_size: NA; j_call: TRBJ1-3; v_call: TRBV12-3/TRBV12-4; d_call: NA; cdr3_aa: CASAFGRTIYF; cdr3_nt: TGTGCCAGCGCCTTCGGTCGCACCATATATTTT
clone_size: NA; j_call: TRBJ2-3; v_call: TRBV5-6; d_call: NA; cdr3_aa: CASSLERDSTDTQYF; cdr3_nt: TGTGCCAGCAGCTTGGAGAGAGATTCCACAGATACGCAGTATTTT
clone_size: NA; j_call: TRBJ1-2; v_call: TRBV18; d_call: NA; cdr3_aa: CASSPTVYGYTF; cdr3_nt: TGTGCCAGCTCACCGACAGTCTATGGCTACACCTTC
clone_size: NA; j_call: TRBJ1-1; v_call: TRBV20-1; d_call: NA; cdr3_aa: CSALDGSEAFF; cdr3_nt: TGCAGTGCTTTGGACGGGAGTGAAGCTTTCTTT
clone_size: NA; j_call: TRBJ2-2; v_call: TRBV29-1; d_call: TRBD2; cdr3_aa: CSVTRWTSGGAGELFF; cdr3_nt: TGCAGCGTCACCCGATGGACTAGCGGGGGTGCCGGGGAGCTGTTTTTT
clone_size: NA; j_call: TRBJ1-1; v_call: TRBV27; d_call: NA; cdr3_aa: CARRGGRTEAFF; cdr3_nt: TGTGCCCGGCGGGGAGGCAGGACTGAAGCTTTCTTT
clone_size: NA; j_call: TRBJ1-5; v_call: TRBV5-1; d_call: TRBD1; cdr3_aa: CASSLEGQGHQPQHF; cdr3_nt: TGCGCCAGCAGCTTGGAGGGACAGGGACATCAGCCCCAGCATTTT
clone_size: NA; j_call: TRBJ2-7; v_call: TRBV10-3; d_call: NA; cdr3_aa: CAISNRSSYEQYF; cdr3_nt: TGTGCCATCAGCAACAGGAGCTCCTACGAGCAGTACTTC
clone_size: NA; j_call: TRBJ2-2; v_call: TRBV11-3; d_call: TRBD2; cdr3_aa: CASAVAGTGELFF; cdr3_nt: TGTGCCAGCGCGGTAGCGGGGACCGGGGAGCTGTTTTTT
clone_size: NA; j_call: TRBJ1-5; v_call: TRBV7-9; d_call: NA; cdr3_aa: CASSFYVGANNQPQHF; cdr3_nt: TGTGCCAGCAGCTTTTATGTAGGGGCTAACAATCAGCCCCAGCATTTT
clone_size: NA; j_call: TRBJ2-1; v_call: TRBV12-3/TRBV12-4; d_call: NA; cdr3_aa: CASSHGGEQFF; cdr3_nt: TGTGCCAGCAGCCACGGGGGTGAGCAGTTCTTC
clone_size: NA; j_call: TRBJ1-2; v_call: TRBV12-3/TRBV12-4; d_call: NA; cdr3_aa: CAIRTGSYGYTF; cdr3_nt: TGTGCCATCAGAACAGGTTCCTATGGCTACACCTTC